These 14 T cell receptor beta chains came from one sample sequenced in a study of blood T cell repertoires in COVID-19. Repertoires were generated with immunoSEQ multiplex PCR, while TCRdb's copy carries only in-frame clones and drops some. This repertoire shows around 230,000 clones, around 78% found once; its top ten account for about 2.5%. Sequencing used peripheral blood. All receptors derive from a woman aged 70-85 years with active or convalescent COVID-19.

As DNA, the CDR3 is TGTGCCAGCAGCCAAGAGGGAGGGGCCGGGGAGCTGTTTTTT. Translation gives CASSQEGGAGELFF. The V and J genes are TRBV3-1 (or the pseudogene TRBV3-2) and TRBJ2-2; 7 bases are a match to TRBD2. The V segment lost 0 bases and the J segment 6 bases; nucleotides outside the gene matches: 1. The CDR3 extends over 14 amino acids. Germline V lookup: CDR1 LGHDT, CDR2 YNNKEL (reference sequence).

This clone was observed once. This chain uses TRBV12-3 or TRBV12-4 with TRBJ2-1, with D perhaps matching TRBD1 (6 bases). This CDR3 spans 13 amino acids. Trimming took 3 bases from V and 9 from J, leaving 12 bases between them. The CDR3 loop is CASSFPSRGEQFF. The CDR3 region has the DNA TGTGCCAGCAGTTTTCCTAGCAGGGGTGAGCAGTTCTTC.

The chain has TRBV7-2 and TRBJ2-7, with 8 positions matching TRBD1. The J segment lost 6 bases and the V segment lost 4 bases, leaving 5 bases of the junction unmatched. CDR3 length: 13 amino acids. Germline lookup yields CDR1 SGHTA and CDR2 FQGNSA. CDR3 amino acids: CASSWEDRVEQYF. The CDR3 bases are TGTGCCAGCAGCTGGGAGGACAGGGTCGAGCAGTACTTC.

This clone was seen only a few times. This chain joins TRBV6-5 and TRBJ2-1; tentative D call: TRBD2 (6 bases). This CDR3 contains 15 residues. Trimming took off 7 bases at V and 3 bases at J, with 16 bases between the two ends. The germline V gene has CDR1 MNHEY and CDR2 SVGAGI. This chain's CDR3 is CASTHGTVGYNEQFF. The CDR3 DNA is TGTGCCAGCACCCACGGGACTGTAGGCTACAATGAGCAGTTCTTC.

The CDR3 loop is CASSMSLGTYEQYF. CDR3 bases: TGTGCCAGTAGTATGAGTCTAGGAACGTACGAGCAGTACTTC. V usage is TRBV19 and J usage is TRBJ2-7; D is unresolved. From germline, CDR1 is LNHDA and CDR2 SQIVND (reference sequence). The germline V and J ends were trimmed by 3 bases and 4 bases, with 13 bases remaining between them. There are 14 residues in the CDR3.

The chain combines TRBV18 with TRBJ1-1, with a tentative D call TRBD1 (5 bases). The CDR3 runs 14 residues. Germline loops: CDR1 KGHSH, CDR2 LQKENI. V lost 2 bases and J 4 bases, leaving 11 bases between the germline ends. CDR3 protein: CASSPGAESTEAFF. The CDR3 DNA follows: TGTGCCAGCTCACCAGGGGCGGAAAGCACTGAAGCTTTCTTT.

V gene TRBV6-5 combines with J gene TRBJ2-2; no clear D gene. This CDR3 region has 14 residues. CDR1 is MNHEY, CDR2 SVGAGI, per germline. The ends were cut back, 7 bases at V and 3 bases at J, with 12 bases in the middle. The CDR3 region has the DNA TGTGCCAGCACCCCAAGTCGGGACACCGGGGAGCTGTTTTTT. Translating gives CASTPSRDTGELFF.

The chain combines TRBV20-1 with TRBJ2-2; D is uncertain. The V and J ends lost 3 bases and 8 bases respectively, with 7 bases between them. Germline V gives CDR1 DFQATT, CDR2 SNEGSKA (reference sequence). CDR3 length: 11 amino acids. The DNA of the CDR3 is TGCAGTGCTAGTCAGTTAGGGGAGCTGTTTTTT. Its translation is CSASQLGELFF.

The CDR3 nucleotides are TGTGCCAGCAGCGTAGTCACCGGGGAGCTGTTTTTT. This gives the protein CASSVVTGELFF. V gene TRBV5-4 combines with J gene TRBJ2-2; D not resolved. Germline V gene lookup returns CDR1 SGHNT and CDR2 YYREEE (reference sequence). The V end was cut by 4 bases, the J end by 4 bases, with 5 bases between. CDR3 length equals 12 residues. Based on the CDR3 plus reference TRBV5-4 and TRBJ2-2, the full variable domain is ETGVTQSPTHLIKTRGQQVTLRCSSQSGHNTVSWYQQALGQGPQFIFQYYREEENGRGNFPPRFSGLQFPNYSSELNVNALELDDSALYLCASSVVTGELFFGEGSRLTVL.

The chain combines TRBV5-1 with TRBJ2-3, with D possibly being TRBD2 (5 bases). Germline lookup yields CDR1 SGHRS and CDR2 YFSETQ. The CDR3 has 14 amino acids. V dropped 2 bases and J dropped 2 bases, with 9 bases sitting between them. This CDR3 reads CASSLRADTDTQYF. The DNA for the CDR3 is TGCGCCAGCAGCTTACGAGCGGACACAGATACGCAGTATTTT.

This sequence joins TRBV27 and TRBJ2-5; TRBD2 aligns across 9 bases. The CDR3 is 16 residues long. Germline V gene lookup returns CDR1 MNHEY and CDR2 SMNVEV (reference sequence). The V and J ends lost 4 bases and 2 bases, in that order; junction bases with no gene match: 8. The CDR3: CASSSAAGGRQETQYF. CDR3 DNA: TGTGCCAGCAGTTCAGCAGCGGGGGGCCGTCAAGAGACCCAGTACTTC.

The chain is built from TRBV5-1 and TRBJ2-1, with 10 positions matching TRBD2. The ends lost 6 bases at V and 6 bases at J; junction bases unmatched: 3. This CDR3 contains 13 residues. The germline gives CDR1 SGHRS, CDR2 YFSETQ. This chain's CDR3 is CASKQREGNEQFF. The DNA of the CDR3 is TGCGCCAGCAAGCAGCGGGAGGGCAATGAGCAGTTCTTC.

V usage is TRBV28 and J usage is TRBJ2-2; TRBD2 is a possible D gene (5 bases). Per germline, CDR1 MDHEN and CDR2 SYDVKM. The CDR3 runs to 14 residues. V dropped 7 bases and J dropped 0 bases, with 9 bases sitting between them. CDR3: CASTRTANTGELFF. The DNA of the CDR3 is TGTGCCAGCACCCGGACTGCGAACACCGGGGAGCTGTTTTTT.

Only a few counts were recorded for this clone. V and J are TRBV19 and TRBJ1-1, with TRBD1 as a possible D gene (5 bases). V lost 6 bases to trimming and J lost 4 bases, with 12 bases between them. Germline CDR1 LNHDA, CDR2 SQIVND (reference sequence). This CDR3 has 13 residues. DNA for the CDR3: TGTGCCAGTAGGGCAGGGTTGGGCACTGAAGCTTTCTTT. It is translated as CASRAGLGTEAFF.